This T cell receptor beta chain was found in a study of technical replicates of blood from a handful of donors. Profiled with immunoSEQ multiplex PCR; TCRdb holds only in-frame clones, not every one. The sample consists of under 100,000 clones, nearly 97% of them appearing once. This receptor was taken from a human donor in good health. Source material: T cells isolated from PBMCs.

The CDR3 DNA reads as TGTGCCAGTAGTATTGTTGTTAGGGTCGCTAGCGGAGTTCAAGAGACCCAGTACTTC. Protein product: CASSIVVRVASGVQETQYF. The V gene is TRBV19, the J gene TRBJ2-5, with TRBD2 matching over 7 bases. V was pared by 3 bases and J by 2 bases, with 18 bases of the junction left unmatched. Per the germline V gene, CDR1 is LNHDA and CDR2 is SQIVND (reference sequence). The CDR3 runs 19 residues. The full variable domain, completed using reference TRBV19 and TRBJ2-5, is DGGITQSPKYLFRKEGQNVTLSCEQNLNHDAMYWYRQDPGQGLRLIYYSQIVNDFQKGDIAEGYSVSREKKESFPLTVTSAQKNPTAFYLCASSIVVRVASGVQETQYFGPGTRLLVL.